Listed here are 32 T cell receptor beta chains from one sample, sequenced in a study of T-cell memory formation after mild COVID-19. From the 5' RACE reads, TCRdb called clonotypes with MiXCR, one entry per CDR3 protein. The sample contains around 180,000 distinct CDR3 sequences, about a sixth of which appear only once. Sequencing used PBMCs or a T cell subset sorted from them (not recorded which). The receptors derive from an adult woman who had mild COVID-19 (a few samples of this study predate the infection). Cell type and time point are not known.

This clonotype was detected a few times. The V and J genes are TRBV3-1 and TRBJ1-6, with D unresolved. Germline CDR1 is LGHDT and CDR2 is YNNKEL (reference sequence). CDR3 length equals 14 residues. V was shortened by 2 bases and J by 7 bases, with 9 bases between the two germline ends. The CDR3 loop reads CASSQNQGNSPLHF. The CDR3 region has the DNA TGTGCCAGCAGCCAAAATCAAGGGAATTCACCCCTCCACTTT.

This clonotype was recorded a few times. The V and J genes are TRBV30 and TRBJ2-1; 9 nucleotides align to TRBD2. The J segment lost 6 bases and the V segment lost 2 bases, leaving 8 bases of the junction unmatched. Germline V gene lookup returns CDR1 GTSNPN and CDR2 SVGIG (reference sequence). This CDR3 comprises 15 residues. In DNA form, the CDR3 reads TGTGCCTGGAGTAGGCGGGCTAGCGGGGTCAATGAGCAGTTCTTC. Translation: CAWSRRASGVNEQFF. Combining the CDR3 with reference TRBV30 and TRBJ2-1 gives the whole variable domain SQTIHQWPATLVQPVGSPLSLECTVEGTSNPNLYWYRQAAGRGLQLLFYSVGIGQISSEVPQNLSASRPQDRQFILSSKKLLLSDSGFYLCAWSRRASGVNEQFFGPGTRLTVL.

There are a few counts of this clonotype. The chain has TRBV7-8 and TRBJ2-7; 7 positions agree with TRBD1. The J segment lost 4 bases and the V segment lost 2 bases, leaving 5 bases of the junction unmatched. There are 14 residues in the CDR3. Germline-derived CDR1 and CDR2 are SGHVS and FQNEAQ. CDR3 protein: CASSLQGVAYEQYF. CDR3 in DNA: TGTGCCAGCAGCTTACAGGGGGTTGCTTACGAGCAGTACTTC.

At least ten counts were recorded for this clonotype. The CDR3 is CATQGDYEQYF. The CDR3 bases are TGTGCCACCCAGGGTGACTACGAGCAGTACTTC. The gene calls are TRBV10-3 and TRBJ2-7; D may be TRBD1 (5 bases). The germline CDR1 and CDR2 sequences are ENHRY and SYGVKD. CDR3 size: 11 residues. Deletions cut 10 bases from V and 3 bases from J, with 10 bases between.

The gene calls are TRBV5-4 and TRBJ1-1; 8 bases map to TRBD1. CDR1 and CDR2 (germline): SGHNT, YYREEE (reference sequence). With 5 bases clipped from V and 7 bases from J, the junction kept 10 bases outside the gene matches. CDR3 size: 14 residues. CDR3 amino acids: CASRSTRGQGEAFF. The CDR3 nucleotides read TGTGCCAGCAGATCTACCAGGGGGCAGGGTGAAGCTTTCTTT.

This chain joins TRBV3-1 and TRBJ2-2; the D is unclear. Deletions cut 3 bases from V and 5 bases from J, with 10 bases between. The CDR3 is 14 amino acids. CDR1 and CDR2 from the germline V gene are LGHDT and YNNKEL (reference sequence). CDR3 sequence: CASSQRRKTGELFF. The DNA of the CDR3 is TGTGCCAGCAGCCAGCGCCGGAAAACCGGGGAGCTGTTTTTT. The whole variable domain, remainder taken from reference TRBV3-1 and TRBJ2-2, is DTAVSQTPKYLVTQMGNDKSIKCEQNLGHDTMYWYKQDSKKFLKIMFSYNNKELIINETVPNRFSPKSPDKAHLNLHINSLELGDSAVYFCASSQRRKTGELFFGEGSRLTVL.

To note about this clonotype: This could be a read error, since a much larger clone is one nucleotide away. The CDR3 sequence is CASSTGGNTDTHYF. The CDR3 DNA follows: TGTGCCAGCAGCACCGGTGGGAACACAGATACGCATTATTTT. The chain joins TRBV7-3 to TRBJ2-3; no clear D gene. In germline, CDR1 is SGHTA, CDR2 FQGTGA. This CDR3 has 14 amino acids. The full variable domain, in which reference TRBV7-3 and TRBJ2-3 provide the parts outside the CDR3, is GAGVSQTPSNKVTEKGKYVELRCDPISGHTALYWYRQSLGQGPEFLIYFQGTGAADDSGLPNDRFFAVRPEGSVSTLKIQRTERGDSAVYLCASSTGGNTDTHYFGPGTRLTVL.

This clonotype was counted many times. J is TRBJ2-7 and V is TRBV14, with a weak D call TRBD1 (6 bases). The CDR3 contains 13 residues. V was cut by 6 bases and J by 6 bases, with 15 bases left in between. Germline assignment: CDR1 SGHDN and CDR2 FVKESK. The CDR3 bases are TGTGCCAGCAGTACGGACGTACAGGGCGAGCAGTACGTC. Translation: CASSTDVQGEQYV.

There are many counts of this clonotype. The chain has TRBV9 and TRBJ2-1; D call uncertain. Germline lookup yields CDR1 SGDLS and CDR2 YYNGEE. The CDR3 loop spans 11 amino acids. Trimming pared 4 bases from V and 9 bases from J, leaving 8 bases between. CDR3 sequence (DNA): TGTGCCAGCAGCCCCGGATCTGAGCAGTTCTTC. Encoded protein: CASSPGSEQFF.

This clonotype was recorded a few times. This CDR3 is CASSFTSGRGDTQYF. The CDR3 region has the DNA TGCGCCAGCAGCTTCACTAGCGGGAGAGGGGATACGCAGTATTTT. This chain links TRBV5-1 with TRBJ2-3; 11 positions match TRBD2. Germline lookup yields CDR1 SGHRS and CDR2 YFSETQ. There are 15 residues in the CDR3. J gave up 6 bases and V 2 bases, and 5 bases lay outside the gene matches.

This CDR3 is CATSEGKLEQYF. CDR3 DNA: TGTGCCACCAGCGAAGGGAAGCTCGAGCAGTACTTC. The rearrangement joins TRBV15 to TRBJ2-7, with unresolved D. CDR3 size: 12 residues. Germline V lookup: CDR1 LNHNV, CDR2 YYDKDF (reference sequence). The ends were cut back, 5 bases at V and 6 bases at J, with 11 bases in the middle.

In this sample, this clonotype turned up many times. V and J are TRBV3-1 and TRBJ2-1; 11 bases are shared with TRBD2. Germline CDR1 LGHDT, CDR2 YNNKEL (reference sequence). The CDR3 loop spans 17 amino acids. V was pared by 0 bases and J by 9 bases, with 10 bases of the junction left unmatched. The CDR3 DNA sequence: TGTGCCAGCAGCCAAGATTTGGCTAGCGGGAGGAGGGGTGAGCAGTTCTTC. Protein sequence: CASSQDLASGRRGEQFF.

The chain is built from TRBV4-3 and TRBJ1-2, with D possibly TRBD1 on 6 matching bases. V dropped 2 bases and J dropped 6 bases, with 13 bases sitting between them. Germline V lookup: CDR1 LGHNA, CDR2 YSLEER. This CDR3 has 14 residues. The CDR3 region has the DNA TGCGCCAGCAGCCAACACAGGGAAGTACATGGCTACACCTTC. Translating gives CASSQHREVHGYTF.

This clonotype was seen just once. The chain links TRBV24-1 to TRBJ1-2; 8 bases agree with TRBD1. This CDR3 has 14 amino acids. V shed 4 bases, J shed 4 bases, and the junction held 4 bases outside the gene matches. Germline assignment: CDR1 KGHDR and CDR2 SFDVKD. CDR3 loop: CATSDTGQGYGYTF. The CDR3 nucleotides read TGTGCCACCAGTGACACCGGACAGGGCTATGGCTACACCTTC.

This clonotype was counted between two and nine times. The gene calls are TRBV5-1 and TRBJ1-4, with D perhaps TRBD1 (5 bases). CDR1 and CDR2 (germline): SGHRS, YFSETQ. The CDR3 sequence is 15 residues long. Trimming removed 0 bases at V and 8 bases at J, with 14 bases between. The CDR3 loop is CASSLEGKGYEKLFF. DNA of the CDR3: TGCGCCAGCAGCTTGGAGGGTAAGGGGTACGAAAAACTGTTTTTT.

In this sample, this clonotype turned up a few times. CDR3 in DNA: TGTGCCAGTAGTATAGATCCATCTGGGAGGGAGACCCAGTACTTC. Translation gives CASSIDPSGRETQYF. The V and J genes are TRBV19 and TRBJ2-5; TRBD2 is a possible D gene (6 bases). Germline V gene lookup returns CDR1 LNHDA and CDR2 SQIVND (reference sequence). The germline V and J ends were trimmed by 0 bases and 5 bases, with 13 bases remaining between them. CDR3 length equals 15 residues.

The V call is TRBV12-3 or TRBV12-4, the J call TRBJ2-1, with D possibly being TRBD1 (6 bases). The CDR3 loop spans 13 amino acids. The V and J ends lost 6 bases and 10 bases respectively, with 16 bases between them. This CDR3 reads CASSRDTNAEQFF. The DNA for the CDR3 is TGTGCCAGCAGCCGGGACACTAATGCAGAGCAGTTCTTC.

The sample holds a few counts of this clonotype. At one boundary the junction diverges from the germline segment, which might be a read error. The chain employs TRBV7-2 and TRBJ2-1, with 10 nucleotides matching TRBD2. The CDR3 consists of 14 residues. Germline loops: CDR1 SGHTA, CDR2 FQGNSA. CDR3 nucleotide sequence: TGTGCCAGCAGCTTAGCGATAGCGGGAGGTAGCGGGCTCTTC. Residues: CASSLAIAGGSGLF.

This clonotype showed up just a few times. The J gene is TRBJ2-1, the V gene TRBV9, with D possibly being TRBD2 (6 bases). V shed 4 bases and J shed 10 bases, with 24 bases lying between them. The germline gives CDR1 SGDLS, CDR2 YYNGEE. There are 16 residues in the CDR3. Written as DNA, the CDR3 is TGTGCCAGCAGCCTCGTTCCCGGGACTCCCGACGGGGAGCAGTTCTTC. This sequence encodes CASSLVPGTPDGEQFF.

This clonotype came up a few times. CDR3 sequence reads: CASRRTGGDTGELFF. Written as DNA, the CDR3 is TGTGCCAGCAGGCGGACAGGGGGCGACACCGGGGAGCTGTTTTTT. This sequence joins TRBV7-9 and TRBJ2-2; 11 bases are shared with TRBD1. The CDR3 runs to 15 residues. Germline-derived CDR1 and CDR2 are SEHNR and FQNEAQ (reference sequence). The J segment lost 3 bases and the V segment lost 6 bases, leaving 3 bases of the junction unmatched.

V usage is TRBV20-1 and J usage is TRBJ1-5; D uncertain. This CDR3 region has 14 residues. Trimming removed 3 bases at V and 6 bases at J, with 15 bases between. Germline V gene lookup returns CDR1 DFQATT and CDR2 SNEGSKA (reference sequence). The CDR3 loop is CSASGGLGGQPQHF. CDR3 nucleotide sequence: TGCAGTGCTAGCGGAGGCCTTGGCGGTCAGCCCCAGCATTTT.

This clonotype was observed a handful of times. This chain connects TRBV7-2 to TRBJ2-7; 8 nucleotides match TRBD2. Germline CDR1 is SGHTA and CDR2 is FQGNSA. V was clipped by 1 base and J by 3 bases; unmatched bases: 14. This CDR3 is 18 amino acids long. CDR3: CASSLVAGGGLRGYEQYF. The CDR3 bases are TGTGCCAGCAGCTTAGTGGCGGGAGGAGGTCTAAGGGGCTACGAGCAGTACTTC.

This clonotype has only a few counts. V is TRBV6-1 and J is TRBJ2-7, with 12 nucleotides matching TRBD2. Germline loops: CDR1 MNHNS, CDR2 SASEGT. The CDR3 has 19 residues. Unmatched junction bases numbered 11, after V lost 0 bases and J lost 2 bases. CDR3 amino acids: CASSEARASGRAVTYEQYF. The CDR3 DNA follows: TGTGCCAGCAGTGAAGCGCGGGCTAGCGGGAGGGCCGTCACCTACGAGCAGTACTTC.

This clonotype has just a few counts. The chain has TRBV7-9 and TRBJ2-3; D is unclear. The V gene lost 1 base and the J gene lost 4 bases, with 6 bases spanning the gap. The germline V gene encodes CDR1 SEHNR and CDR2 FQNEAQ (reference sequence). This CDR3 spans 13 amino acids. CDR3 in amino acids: CASSLESPDTQYF. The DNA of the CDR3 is TGTGCCAGCAGCTTAGAATCCCCAGATACGCAGTATTTT.

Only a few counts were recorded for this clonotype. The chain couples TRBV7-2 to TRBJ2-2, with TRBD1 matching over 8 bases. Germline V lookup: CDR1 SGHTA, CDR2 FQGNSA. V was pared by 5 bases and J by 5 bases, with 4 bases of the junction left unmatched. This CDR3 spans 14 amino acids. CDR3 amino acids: CASSRDRRTGELFF. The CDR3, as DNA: TGTGCCAGCAGCCGGGACAGGAGGACCGGGGAGCTGTTTTTT.

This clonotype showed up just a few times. The CDR3 DNA sequence: TGTGCCAGCAGCTTGTTATCCAGTCAGAACTATGGCTACACCTTC. Translated, it gives CASSLLSSQNYGYTF. The chain combines TRBV7-9 with TRBJ1-2; D unclear. V lost 3 bases, J lost 2 bases, and 13 bases lay in between. Germline CDR1 is SEHNR and CDR2 is FQNEAQ (reference sequence). The CDR3 spans 15 residues.

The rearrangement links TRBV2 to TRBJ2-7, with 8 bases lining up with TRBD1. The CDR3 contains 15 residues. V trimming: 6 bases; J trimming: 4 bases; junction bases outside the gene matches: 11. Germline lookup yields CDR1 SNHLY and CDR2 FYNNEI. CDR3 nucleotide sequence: TGTGCCAGCAGGAAGGACAGGGAGGCTGCGTACGAGCAGTACTTC. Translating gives CASRKDREAAYEQYF.

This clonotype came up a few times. The CDR3 DNA reads TGTGCCACCAGTGGGGTTTGGGGACAGGGGGATAACGAGCAGTTCTTC. Amino acid sequence: CATSGVWGQGDNEQFF. J is TRBJ2-1 and V is TRBV24-1, with 11 nucleotides matching TRBD1. Germline V gene data show CDR1 as KGHDR and CDR2 as SFDVKD. Trimming took 5 bases from V and 10 from J; bases not matched to a gene: 12. CDR3 size: 16 residues.

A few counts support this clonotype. For the CDR3, the DNA is TGTGCCAGCAGCCACGGAGGGACTACCCTACTTTCCTACGAGCAGTACTTC. Its protein product is CASSHGGTTLLSYEQYF. The chain combines TRBV3-1 with TRBJ2-7; 7 bases line up with TRBD2. The CDR3 length is 17 residues. Looked up from germline, CDR1 is LGHDT and CDR2 is YNNKEL (reference sequence). The ends lost 3 bases at V and 1 base at J; junction bases unmatched: 12.

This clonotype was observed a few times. CDR3 DNA sequence: TGTGCCAGCAGTCCCTTAGCGGGGGGGCATGCAGATACGCAGTATTTT. Translating it yields CASSPLAGGHADTQYF. The V call is TRBV12-3 or TRBV12-4, the J call TRBJ2-3; 11 bases are a match to TRBD2. The CDR3 length is 16 residues. After removal of 5 bases from V and 4 bases from J, the junction contained 8 bases not matched to a gene.

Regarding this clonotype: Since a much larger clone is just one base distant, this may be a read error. The CDR3 sequence is CSVGNSGANVLTF. CDR3 in DNA: TGCAGCGTTGGGAACTCTGGGGCCAACGTCCTGACTTTC. The V gene is TRBV29-1, the J gene TRBJ2-6; D is unresolved. The germline gives CDR1 SQVTM, CDR2 ANQGSEA. V lost 4 bases, J lost 0 bases, and 4 bases lay in between. This CDR3 is built from 13 residues. The full variable domain, in which reference TRBV29-1 and TRBJ2-6 provide the parts outside the CDR3, is SAVISQKPSRDICQRGTSLTIQCQVDSQVTMMFWYRQQPGQSLTLIATANQGSEATYESGFVIDKFPISRPNLTFSTLTVSNMSPEDSSIYLCSVGNSGANVLTFGAGSRLTVL.

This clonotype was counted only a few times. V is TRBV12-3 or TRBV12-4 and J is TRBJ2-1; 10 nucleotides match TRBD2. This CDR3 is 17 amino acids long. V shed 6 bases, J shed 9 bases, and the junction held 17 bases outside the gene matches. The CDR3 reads CASSPTVLAGVWGEQFF. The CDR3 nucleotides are TGTGCCAGCAGCCCGACGGTCCTAGCGGGAGTTTGGGGTGAGCAGTTCTTC.